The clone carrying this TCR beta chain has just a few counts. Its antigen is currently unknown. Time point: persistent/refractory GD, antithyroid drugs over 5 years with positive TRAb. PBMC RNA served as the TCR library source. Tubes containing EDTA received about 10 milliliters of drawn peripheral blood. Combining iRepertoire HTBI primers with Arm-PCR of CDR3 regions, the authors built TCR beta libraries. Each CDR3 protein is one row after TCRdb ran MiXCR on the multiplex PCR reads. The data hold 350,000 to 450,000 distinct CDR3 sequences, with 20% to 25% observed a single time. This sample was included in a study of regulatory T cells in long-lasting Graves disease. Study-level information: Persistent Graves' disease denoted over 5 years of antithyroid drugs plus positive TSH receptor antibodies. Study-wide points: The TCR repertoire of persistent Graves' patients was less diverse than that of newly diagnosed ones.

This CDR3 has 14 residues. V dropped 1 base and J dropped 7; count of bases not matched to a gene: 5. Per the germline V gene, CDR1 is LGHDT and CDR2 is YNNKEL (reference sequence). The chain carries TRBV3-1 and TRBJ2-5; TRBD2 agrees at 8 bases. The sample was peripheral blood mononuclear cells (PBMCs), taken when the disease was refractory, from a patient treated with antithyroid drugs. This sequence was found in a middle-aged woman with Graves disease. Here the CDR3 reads CASSQVFAGGTQYF. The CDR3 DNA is TGTGCCAGCAGCCAAGTTTTTGCGGGGGGGACCCAGTACTTC.